These 2 T cell receptor beta chains came from one sample sequenced in a study of CD8+ T cells in alopecia areata. The sample's treatment: oral pan-JAK inhibitor, 5-10 mg twice daily. cDNA prepared by RNA extraction and subsequent reverse transcription served as the template for sequencing. Profiling relied on immunoSEQ multiplex PCR, and the TCRdb table lists in-frame clones only, not all of them. The sample has 160,000 or so clones; under 70% are singletons. The material sequenced was CD4+ T cells sorted from blood, taken at week 4, from a patient treated with tofacitinib. These receptors all stem from a human donor with alopecia areata.

V usage is TRBV2 and J usage is TRBJ2-3; tentative D call: TRBD1 (5 bases). In germline, CDR1 is SNHLY, CDR2 FYNNEI. This CDR3 is built from 13 residues. Trimming took 6 bases from V and 4 from J, leaving 11 bases between them. CDR3 residues: CASRRGRADTQYF. CDR3 nucleotides: TGTGCCAGCAGAAGGGGTAGGGCAGATACGCAGTATTTT.

This sequence joins TRBV7-2 and TRBJ2-6, with unresolved D. V dropped 5 bases and J dropped 1 base, with 9 bases sitting between them. Germline V gene sequence: CDR1 SGHTA, CDR2 FQGNSA. The CDR3 is 15 residues long. CDR3: CASSLRPSGANVLTF. As DNA, the CDR3 is TGTGCCAGCAGCCTAAGGCCGTCTGGGGCCAACGTCCTGACTTTC.